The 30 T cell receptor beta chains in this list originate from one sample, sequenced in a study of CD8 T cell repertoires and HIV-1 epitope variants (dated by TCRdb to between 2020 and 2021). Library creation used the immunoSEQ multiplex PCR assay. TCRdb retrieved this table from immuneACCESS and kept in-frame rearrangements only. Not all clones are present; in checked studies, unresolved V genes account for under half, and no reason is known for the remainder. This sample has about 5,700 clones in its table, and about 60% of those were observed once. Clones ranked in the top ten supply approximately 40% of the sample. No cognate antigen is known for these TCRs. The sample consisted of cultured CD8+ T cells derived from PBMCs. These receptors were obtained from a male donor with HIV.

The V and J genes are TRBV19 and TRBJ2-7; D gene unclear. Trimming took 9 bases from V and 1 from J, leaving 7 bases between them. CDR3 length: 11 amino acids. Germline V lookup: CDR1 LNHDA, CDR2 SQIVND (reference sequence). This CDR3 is CASKGSYEQYF. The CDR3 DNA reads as TGTGCCAGCAAGGGTTCCTACGAGCAGTACTTC.

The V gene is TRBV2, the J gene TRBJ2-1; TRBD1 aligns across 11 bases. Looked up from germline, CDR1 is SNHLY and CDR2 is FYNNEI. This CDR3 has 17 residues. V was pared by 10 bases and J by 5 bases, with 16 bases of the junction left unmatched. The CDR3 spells CAITNLPGTGGHNEQFF. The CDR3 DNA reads TGTGCCATTACAAACCTCCCCGGGACAGGGGGTCACAATGAGCAGTTCTTC.

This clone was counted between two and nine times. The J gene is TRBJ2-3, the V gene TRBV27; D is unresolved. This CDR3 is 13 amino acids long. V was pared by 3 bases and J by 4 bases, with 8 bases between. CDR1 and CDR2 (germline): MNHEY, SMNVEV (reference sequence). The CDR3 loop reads CASSFAAPDTQYF. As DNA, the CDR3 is TGTGCCAGCAGTTTCGCCGCCCCAGATACGCAGTATTTT.

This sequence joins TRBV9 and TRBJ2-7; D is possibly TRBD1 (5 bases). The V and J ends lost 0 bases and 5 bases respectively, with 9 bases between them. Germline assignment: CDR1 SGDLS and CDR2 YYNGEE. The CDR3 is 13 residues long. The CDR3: CASSVGQGNEQYF. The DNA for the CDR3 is TGTGCCAGCAGCGTAGGTCAGGGTAACGAGCAGTACTTC.

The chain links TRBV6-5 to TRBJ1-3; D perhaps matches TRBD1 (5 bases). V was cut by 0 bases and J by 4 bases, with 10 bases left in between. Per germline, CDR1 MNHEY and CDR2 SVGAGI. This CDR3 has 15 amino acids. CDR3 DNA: TGTGCCAGCAGTTACTCGGGGCTCGGGGGAAACACCATATATTTT. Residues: CASSYSGLGGNTIYF.

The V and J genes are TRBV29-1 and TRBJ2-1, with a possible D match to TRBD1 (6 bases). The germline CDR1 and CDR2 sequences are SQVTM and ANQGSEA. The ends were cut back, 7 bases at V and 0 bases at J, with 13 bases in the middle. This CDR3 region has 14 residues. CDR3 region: CSALTGISYNEQFF. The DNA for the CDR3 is TGCAGCGCCCTCACAGGGATCTCCTACAATGAGCAGTTCTTC.

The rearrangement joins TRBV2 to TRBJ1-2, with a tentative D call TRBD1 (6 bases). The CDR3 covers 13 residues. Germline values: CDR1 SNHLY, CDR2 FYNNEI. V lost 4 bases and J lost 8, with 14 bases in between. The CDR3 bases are TGTGCCAGCAGTGCCTGGGGGACAAGCGGCTACACCTTC. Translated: CASSAWGTSGYTF.

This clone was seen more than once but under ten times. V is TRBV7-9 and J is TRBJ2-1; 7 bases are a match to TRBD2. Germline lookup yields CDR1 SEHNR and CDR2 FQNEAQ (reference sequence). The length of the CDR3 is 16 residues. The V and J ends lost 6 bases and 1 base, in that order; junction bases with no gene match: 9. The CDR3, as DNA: TGTGCCAGCAGAAAAGTGGGCGGGAGTTCCTACAATGAGCAGTTCTTC. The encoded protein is CASRKVGGSSYNEQFF.

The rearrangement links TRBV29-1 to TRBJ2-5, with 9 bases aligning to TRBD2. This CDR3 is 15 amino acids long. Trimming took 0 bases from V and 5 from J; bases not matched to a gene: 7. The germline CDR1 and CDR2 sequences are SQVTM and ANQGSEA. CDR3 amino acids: CSVEEGTSYSETQYF. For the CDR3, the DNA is TGCAGCGTTGAAGAAGGGACTAGCTATTCGGAGACCCAGTACTTC.

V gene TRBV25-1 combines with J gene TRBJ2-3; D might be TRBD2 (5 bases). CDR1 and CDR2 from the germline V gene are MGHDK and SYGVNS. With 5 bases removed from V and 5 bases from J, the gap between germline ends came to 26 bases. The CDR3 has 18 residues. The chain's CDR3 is CASSTQRDPQEFVDTQYF. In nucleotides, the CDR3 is TGTGCCAGCAGTACCCAACGGGATCCCCAAGAATTCGTAGATACGCAGTATTTT.

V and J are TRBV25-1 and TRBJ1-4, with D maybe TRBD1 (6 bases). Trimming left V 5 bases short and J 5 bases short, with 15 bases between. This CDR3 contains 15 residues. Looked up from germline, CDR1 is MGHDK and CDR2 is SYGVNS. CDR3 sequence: CASSHRSRGNEKLFF. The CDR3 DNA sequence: TGTGCCAGCAGTCATCGGTCCAGGGGAAATGAAAAACTGTTTTTT.

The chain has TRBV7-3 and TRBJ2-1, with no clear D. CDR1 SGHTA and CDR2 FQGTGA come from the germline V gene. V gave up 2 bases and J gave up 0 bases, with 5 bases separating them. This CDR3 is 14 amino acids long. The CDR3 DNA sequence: TGTGCCAGCAGCTTAGATAGCTCCTACAATGAGCAGTTCTTC. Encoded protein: CASSLDSSYNEQFF.

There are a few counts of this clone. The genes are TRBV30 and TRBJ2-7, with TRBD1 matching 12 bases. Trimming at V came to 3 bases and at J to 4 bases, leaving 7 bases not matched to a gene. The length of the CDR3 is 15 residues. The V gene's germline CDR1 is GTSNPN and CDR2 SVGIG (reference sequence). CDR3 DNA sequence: TGTGCCTGGAGCGCCGGGACAGGGGGCCTTTACGAGCAGTACTTC. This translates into CAWSAGTGGLYEQYF.

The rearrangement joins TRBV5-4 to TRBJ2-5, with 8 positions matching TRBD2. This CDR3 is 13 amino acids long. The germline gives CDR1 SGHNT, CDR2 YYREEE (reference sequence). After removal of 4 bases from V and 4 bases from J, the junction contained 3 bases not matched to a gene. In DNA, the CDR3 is TGTGCCAGCAGCGCGGGACTAGGAGAGACCCAGTACTTC. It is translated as CASSAGLGETQYF.

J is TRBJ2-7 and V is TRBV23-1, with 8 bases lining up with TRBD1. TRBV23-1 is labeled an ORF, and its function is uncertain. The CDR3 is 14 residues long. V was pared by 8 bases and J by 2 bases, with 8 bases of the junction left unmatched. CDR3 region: CASLGTGGTYEQYF. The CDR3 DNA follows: TGCGCCAGCTTAGGGACAGGAGGCACCTACGAGCAGTACTTC.

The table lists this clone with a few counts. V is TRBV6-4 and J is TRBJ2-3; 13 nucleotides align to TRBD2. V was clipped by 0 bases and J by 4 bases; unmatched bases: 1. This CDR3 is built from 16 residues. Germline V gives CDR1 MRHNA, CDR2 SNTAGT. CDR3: CASSDSTSGGADTQYF. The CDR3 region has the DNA TGTGCCAGCAGTGACTCAACTAGCGGGGGGGCAGATACGCAGTATTTT.

This CDR3 is CASSLRTTSEYEQYF. The CDR3 nucleotides are TGTGCCAGCAGCTTGAGGACAACCTCGGAGTACGAGCAGTACTTC. The rearrangement joins TRBV5-4 to TRBJ2-7; D may be TRBD1 (5 bases). The CDR3 is made up of 15 amino acids. Germline V gene lookup returns CDR1 SGHNT and CDR2 YYREEE (reference sequence). Trimming took off 1 base at V and 4 bases at J, with 15 bases between the two ends.

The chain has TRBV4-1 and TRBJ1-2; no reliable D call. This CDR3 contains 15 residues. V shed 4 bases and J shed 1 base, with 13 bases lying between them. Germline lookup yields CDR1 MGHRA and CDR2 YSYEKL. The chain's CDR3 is CASSPSLMGNYGYTF. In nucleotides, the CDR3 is TGCGCCAGCAGCCCAAGTTTGATGGGTAACTATGGCTACACCTTC.

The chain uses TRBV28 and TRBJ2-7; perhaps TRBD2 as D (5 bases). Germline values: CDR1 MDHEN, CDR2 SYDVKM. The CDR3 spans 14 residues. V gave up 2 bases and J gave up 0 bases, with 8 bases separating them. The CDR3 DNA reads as TGTGCCAGCAGTTTAATAGCGAGCTCCTACGAGCAGTACTTC. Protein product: CASSLIASSYEQYF.

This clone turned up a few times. CDR3 residues: CAWSTGTGANEQYF. The DNA of the CDR3 is TGTGCCTGGAGTACCGGGACAGGGGCGAACGAGCAGTACTTC. The gene calls are TRBV30 and TRBJ2-7; 10 bases are a match to TRBD1. The CDR3 is made up of 14 amino acids. Germline CDR1 and CDR2: GTSNPN and SVGIG (reference sequence). The V and J ends lost 2 bases and 5 bases, in that order; junction bases with no gene match: 6. Full variable domain (outside the CDR3, taken from reference TRBV30 and TRBJ2-7): SQTIHQWPATLVQPVGSPLSLECTVEGTSNPNLYWYRQAAGRGLQLLFYSVGIGQISSEVPQNLSASRPQDRQFILSSKKLLLSDSGFYLCAWSTGTGANEQYFGPGTRLTVT.

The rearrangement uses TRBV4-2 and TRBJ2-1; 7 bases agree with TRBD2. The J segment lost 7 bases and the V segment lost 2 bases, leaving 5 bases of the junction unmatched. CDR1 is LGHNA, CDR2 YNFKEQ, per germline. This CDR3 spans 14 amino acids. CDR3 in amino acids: CASSQSGDGNEQFF. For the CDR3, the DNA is TGTGCCAGCAGCCAAAGCGGGGATGGAAATGAGCAGTTCTTC.

CDR3 sequence reads: CASSQGRLDTQYF. For the CDR3, the DNA is TGTGCCAGCAGCCAAGGGAGACTCGATACGCAGTATTTT. The genes are TRBV4-2 and TRBJ2-3; D uncertain. Germline loops: CDR1 LGHNA, CDR2 YNFKEQ. The length of the CDR3 is 13 residues. The V gene lost 1 base and the J gene lost 6 bases, with 8 bases spanning the gap.

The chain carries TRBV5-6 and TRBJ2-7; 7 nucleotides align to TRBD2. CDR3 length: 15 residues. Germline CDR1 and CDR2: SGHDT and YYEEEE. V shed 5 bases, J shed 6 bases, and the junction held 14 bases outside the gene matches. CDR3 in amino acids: CASRYRLALGSEQYF. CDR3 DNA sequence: TGTGCCAGCAGATACAGACTAGCCCTGGGTAGCGAGCAGTACTTC.

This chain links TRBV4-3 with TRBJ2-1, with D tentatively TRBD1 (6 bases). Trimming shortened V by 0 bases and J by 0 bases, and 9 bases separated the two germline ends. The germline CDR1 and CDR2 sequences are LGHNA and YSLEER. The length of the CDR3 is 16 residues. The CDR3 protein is CASSQDQDSSYNEQFF. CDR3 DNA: TGCGCCAGCAGCCAAGATCAGGACAGCTCCTACAATGAGCAGTTCTTC.

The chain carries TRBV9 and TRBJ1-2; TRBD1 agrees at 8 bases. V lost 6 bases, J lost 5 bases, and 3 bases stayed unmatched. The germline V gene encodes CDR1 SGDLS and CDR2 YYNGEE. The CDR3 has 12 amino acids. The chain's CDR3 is CASNQGAYGYTF. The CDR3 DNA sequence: TGTGCCAGCAACCAGGGGGCTTATGGCTACACCTTC.

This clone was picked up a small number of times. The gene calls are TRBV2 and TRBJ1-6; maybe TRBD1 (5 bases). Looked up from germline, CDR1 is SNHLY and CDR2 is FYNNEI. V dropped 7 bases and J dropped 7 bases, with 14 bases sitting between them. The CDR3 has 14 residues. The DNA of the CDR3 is TGTGCCAGCAACGAGGACACTGGGAATTCACCCCTCCACTTT. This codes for CASNEDTGNSPLHF.

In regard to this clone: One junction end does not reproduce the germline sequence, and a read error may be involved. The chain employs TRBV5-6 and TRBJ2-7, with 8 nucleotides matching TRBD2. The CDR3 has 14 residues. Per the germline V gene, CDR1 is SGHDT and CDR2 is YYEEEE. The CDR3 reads CASSAGLGSSEQYF. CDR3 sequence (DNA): TGTGCCAGCAGCGCGGGACTAGGTTCCTCCGAGCAGTACTTC.

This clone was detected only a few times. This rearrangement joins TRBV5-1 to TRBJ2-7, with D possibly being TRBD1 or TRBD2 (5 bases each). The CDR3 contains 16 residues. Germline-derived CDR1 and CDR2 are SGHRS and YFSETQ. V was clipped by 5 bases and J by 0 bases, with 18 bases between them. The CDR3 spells CASREAGTSSSYEQYF. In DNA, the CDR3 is TGCGCCAGCAGGGAAGCCGGGACCAGTAGCTCCTACGAGCAGTACTTC.

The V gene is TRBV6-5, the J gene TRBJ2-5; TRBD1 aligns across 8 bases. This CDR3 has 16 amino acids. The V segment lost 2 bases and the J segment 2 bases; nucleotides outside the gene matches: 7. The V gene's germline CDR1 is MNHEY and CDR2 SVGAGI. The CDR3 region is CASSYAVGTGQETQYF. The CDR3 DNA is TGTGCCAGCAGTTACGCTGTCGGGACAGGACAAGAGACCCAGTACTTC.

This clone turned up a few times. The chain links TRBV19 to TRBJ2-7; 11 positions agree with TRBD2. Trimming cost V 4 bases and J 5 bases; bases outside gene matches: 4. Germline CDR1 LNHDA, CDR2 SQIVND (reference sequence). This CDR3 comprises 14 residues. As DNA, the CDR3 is TGTGCCAGTAGTACACTAGCGGGAGCGGACGAGCAGTACTTC. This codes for CASSTLAGADEQYF. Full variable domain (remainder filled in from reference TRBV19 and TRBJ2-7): DGGITQSPKYLFRKEGQNVTLSCEQNLNHDAMYWYRQDPGQGLRLIYYSQIVNDFQKGDIAEGYSVSREKKESFPLTVTSAQKNPTAFYLCASSTLAGADEQYFGPGTRLTVT.